What follows are 20 T cell receptor beta chains derived from one specimen sequenced in a study of vaccination effects on CD4 cells after COVID-19 (dated by TCRdb to 2021 to 2024). To prepare the library, the immunoSEQ multiplex PCR assay was applied. TCRdb obtained this table from immuneACCESS and retained in-frame rearrangements with V and J assigned. These tables miss some clones; where compared with another copy, unresolved V genes account for less than half of the shortfall, and the remainder is unexplained. The sample includes over 35,000 clones, with about 80% observed a single time. Around 3.5% of the sample rests with the top ten. Their target antigens are unknown. After more than nine days of culture, CD4+ T cells were isolated with the EasySep CD4+ T cell isolation kit. Convalescent patients had PCR-confirmed SARS-CoV-2 infection between March and December 2020, before Alpha, Beta and Delta variants emerged in the United States. Each participant received two doses of an mRNA SARS-CoV-2 vaccine, either BNT162b2 or mRNA-1273.

This specimen consisted of CD4+ T cells from PBMCs cultured without peptide, obtained after COVID-19 vaccination. These receptors originate from a human donor who had a prior SARS-CoV-2 infection.

This clone occurred a few times. The chain joins TRBV5-4 to TRBJ1-1; the D is unclear. The V gene's germline CDR1 is SGHNT and CDR2 YYREEE (reference sequence). Trimming removed 4 bases at V and 1 base at J, with 14 bases between. The CDR3 extends over 15 amino acids. In DNA, the CDR3 is TGTGCCAGCAGCGCGACGGGGTGGCGGAACACTGAAGCTTTCTTT. Translating it yields CASSATGWRNTEAFF.

In its sample, this clone was seen a few times. The rearrangement uses TRBV5-8 and TRBJ2-2, with a tentative D call TRBD1 (6 bases). The length of the CDR3 is 15 residues. In germline, CDR1 is SGHTS, CDR2 YDEGEE. Trimming removed 5 bases at V and 2 bases at J, with 13 bases between. CDR3 loop: CASRTGTTNTGELFF. The CDR3 DNA reads as TGTGCCAGCAGAACCGGGACAACTAACACCGGGGAGCTGTTTTTT. Looking up the rest from reference TRBV5-8 and TRBJ2-2 gives the full variable domain: EAGVTQSPTHLIKTRGQQATLRCSPISGHTSVYWYQQALGLGLQFLLWYDEGEERNRGNFPPRFSGRQFPNYSSELNVNALELEDSALYLCASRTGTTNTGELFFGEGSRLTVL.

The gene calls are TRBV11-2 and TRBJ1-2; D call uncertain. The ends were cut back, 4 bases at V and 8 bases at J, with 11 bases in the middle. The CDR3 runs 12 residues. From germline, CDR1 is SGHAT and CDR2 FQNNGV. Here the CDR3 DNA reads TGTGCCAGCAGCTCGAACCAAGGAGGCTACACCTTC. Amino acid sequence: CASSSNQGGYTF.

In nucleotides, the CDR3 is TGTGCCAGCAGTTTTCATTCCAATGAGCAGTTCTTC. Its translation is CASSFHSNEQFF. This chain links TRBV28 with TRBJ2-1, with D unresolved. The CDR3 has 12 amino acids. Germline CDR1 and CDR2: MDHEN and SYDVKM. V was shortened by 3 bases and J by 6 bases, with 6 bases between the two germline ends.

The genes are TRBV11-2 and TRBJ2-7, with D uncertain. The V end lost 2 bases, the J end lost 5 bases, and 7 bases lay between the germline ends. The CDR3 is 12 residues long. Germline CDR1 SGHAT, CDR2 FQNNGV. The CDR3 DNA is TGTGCCAGCAGCTTATGGTGGAACGAGCAGTACTTC. This translates into CASSLWWNEQYF.

Judged by abundance, this clone is medium-sized. This chain uses TRBV4-1 with TRBJ1-2; unclear D gene. The CDR3 is made up of 13 amino acids. The germline V gene has CDR1 MGHRA and CDR2 YSYEKL. V was clipped by 5 bases and J by 2 bases, with 9 bases between them. Written as DNA, the CDR3 is TGCGCCAGCAGCGGGTCTGGGAACTATGGCTACACCTTC. It encodes CASSGSGNYGYTF.

This clone appeared a few times. The chain combines TRBV13 with TRBJ2-7; 7 positions agree with TRBD2. This CDR3 spans 12 amino acids. Germline V gene data show CDR1 as PRHDT and CDR2 as FYEKMQ (reference sequence). The V gene end was trimmed by 5 bases and the J gene end by 6 bases; junction bases not matched to a gene: 4. This CDR3 reads CASSLWGGEQYF. In DNA form, the CDR3 reads TGTGCCAGCAGCCTTTGGGGGGGCGAGCAGTACTTC.

V is TRBV7-3 and J is TRBJ1-2; D is unclear. CDR3 size: 14 residues. The V end was cut by 2 bases, the J end by 7 bases, with 14 bases between. Germline V gives CDR1 SGHTA, CDR2 FQGTGA. CDR3 amino acids: CASSLDPAERGYTF. CDR3 DNA sequence: TGTGCCAGCAGCTTAGATCCAGCAGAACGTGGCTACACCTTC.

The chain carries TRBV5-4 and TRBJ2-7, with a possible D match to TRBD2 (5 bases). The CDR3 loop spans 14 amino acids. Germline CDR1 reads SGHNT; CDR2 reads YYREEE (reference sequence). V was trimmed by 4 bases and J by 3 bases, leaving 14 bases between them. The chain's CDR3 is CASSLSTRGYEQYF. CDR3 DNA: TGTGCCAGCAGCCTATCGACACGGGGCTACGAGCAGTACTTC.

CDR3 DNA sequence: TGTGCCAGCATCGGACGGCTAAACACCGGGGAGCTGTTTTTT. Protein sequence: CASIGRLNTGELFF. The chain employs TRBV6-5 and TRBJ2-2, with unresolved D. The germline CDR1 and CDR2 sequences are MNHEY and SVGAGI. The CDR3 consists of 14 residues. Trimming shortened V by 7 bases and J by 2 bases, and 11 bases separated the two germline ends.

This clone has only one observation. The chain has TRBV5-1 and TRBJ2-5, with D possibly called TRBD1 or TRBD2 (6 bases each). V gave up 3 bases and J gave up 4 bases, with 13 bases separating them. This CDR3 has 14 amino acids. Germline assignment: CDR1 SGHRS and CDR2 YFSETQ. The CDR3 spells CASSSGGPSETQYF. The CDR3 nucleotides read TGCGCCAGCAGCTCTGGGGGGCCCTCAGAGACCCAGTACTTC.

This clone was picked up a small number of times. V gene TRBV7-2 combines with J gene TRBJ2-7; no firm D call. Germline V lookup: CDR1 SGHTA, CDR2 FQGNSA. V lost 5 bases, J lost 4 bases, and 15 bases lay in between. The length of the CDR3 is 14 residues. The CDR3 bases are TGTGCCAGCAGCCGTAGTCGTAGTCTTTACGAGCAGTACTTC. Encoded protein: CASSRSRSLYEQYF.

The rearrangement links TRBV30 to TRBJ2-5; TRBD1 aligns across 9 bases. CDR3 size: 14 residues. V lost 2 bases to trimming and J lost 1 base; unmatched junction nucleotides: 2. CDR1 is GTSNPN and CDR2 is SVGIG in the germline V gene (reference sequence). The CDR3 loop is CAWSMTGGQETQYF. In nucleotides, the CDR3 is TGTGCCTGGAGTATGACAGGGGGCCAAGAGACCCAGTACTTC.

The V gene is TRBV11-3, the J gene TRBJ2-1, with TRBD2 identical over 7 bases. The CDR3 is made up of 13 amino acids. Trimming took 3 bases from V and 15 from J; bases not matched to a gene: 11. CDR1 and CDR2 from the germline V gene are SGHNT and YENEEA. The CDR3: CASSLVREAGSFF. CDR3 nucleotides: TGTGCCAGCAGCTTGGTACGGGAGGCCGGTTCGTTCTTC.

The CDR3 reads CASSPRSPGGYGYTF. CDR3 in DNA: TGTGCCAGCTCACCACGCTCCCCAGGTGGATATGGCTACACCTTC. The chain employs TRBV18 and TRBJ1-2, with unresolved D. From germline, CDR1 is KGHSH and CDR2 LQKENI. V was clipped by 1 base and J by 5 bases, with 14 bases between them. The CDR3 sequence is 15 residues long.

J is TRBJ2-2 and V is TRBV25-1; weak D call: TRBD1 (6 bases). The CDR3 runs to 15 residues. Per germline, CDR1 MGHDK and CDR2 SYGVNS. The germline V and J ends were trimmed by 2 bases and 6 bases, with 13 bases remaining between them. The CDR3 sequence is CASSEPDRLAGELFF. The DNA for the CDR3 is TGTGCCAGCAGTGAACCAGACAGGTTGGCCGGGGAGCTGTTTTTT.

This clone has a handful of counts. The chain carries TRBV2 and TRBJ1-2; D gene unclear. V was shortened by 9 bases and J by 3 bases, with 5 bases between the two germline ends. The CDR3 has 10 residues. Germline loops: CDR1 SNHLY, CDR2 FYNNEI. CDR3 coding DNA: TGTGCCAGTAGGTACTATGGCTACACCTTC. Its translation: CASRYYGYTF.

This clone has just a few counts. The chain has TRBV5-4 and TRBJ2-3, with 10 bases lining up with TRBD2. Germline CDR1 is SGHNT and CDR2 is YYREEE (reference sequence). Trimming at V came to 3 bases and at J to 5 bases, leaving 3 bases not matched to a gene. The CDR3 has 14 residues. The CDR3: CASSSIAGGDTQYF. CDR3 coding DNA: TGTGCCAGCAGCTCCATAGCGGGAGGAGATACGCAGTATTTT.

CDR3 sequence: CASSVRQGEDTQYF. CDR3 bases: TGTGCCAGCAGCGTAAGGCAGGGTGAAGATACGCAGTATTTT. The gene calls are TRBV9 and TRBJ2-3, with D possibly being TRBD1 (5 bases). V shed 1 base and J shed 5 bases, with 11 bases lying between them. The CDR3 is 14 residues long. The germline V gene encodes CDR1 SGDLS and CDR2 YYNGEE.

J is TRBJ2-5 and V is TRBV3-1 (or the pseudogene TRBV3-2); 10 bases fit TRBD2. CDR1 is LGHDT, CDR2 YNNKEL, per germline (reference sequence). The V segment lost 4 bases and the J segment 9 bases; nucleotides outside the gene matches: 14. This CDR3 has 16 residues. In DNA form, the CDR3 reads TGTGCCAGCAGCCCGCTAGCGGGGGTCCCCGGGTGGGCCCAGTACTTC. Protein sequence: CASSPLAGVPGWAQYF.